This passage covers 5 T cell receptor beta chains from one sample sequenced in a study of T cell repertoires and HLA-DP antigens. Their antigens remain unidentified. Method: immunoSEQ multiplex PCR; TCRdb's copy keeps in-frame clones and lacks some. There are about 89,000 clones in the sample; roughly 86% occur only once, and approximately 1.5% lies in the top ten. Sequencing input: CD4+ T cells from PBMCs. The source of these receptors is a man aged 50 or older in good health and CMV-seronegative.

This chain joins TRBV2 and TRBJ1-5; unclear D gene. With 5 bases removed from V and 2 bases from J, the gap between germline ends came to 10 bases. Germline V gives CDR1 SNHLY, CDR2 FYNNEI. CDR3 length: 14 amino acids. CDR3 protein: CASSSNQGNQPQHF. The DNA of the CDR3 is TGTGCCAGCAGTTCAAACCAGGGCAATCAGCCCCAGCATTTT.

The chain joins TRBV6-1 to TRBJ2-7; 7 bases fit TRBD1. This CDR3 is 16 amino acids long. Germline-derived CDR1 and CDR2 are MNHNS and SASEGT. V lost 3 bases and J lost 0; bases outside the gene matches: 8. The CDR3 DNA reads as TGTGCCAGCAGTGATCCGACAGGGATAAGCTCCTACGAGCAGTACTTC. Amino acid sequence: CASSDPTGISSYEQYF.

The rearrangement links TRBV13 to TRBJ2-1, with 13 bases fitting TRBD2. With 11 bases clipped from V and 10 bases from J, the junction kept 11 bases outside the gene matches. Germline V gene sequence: CDR1 PRHDT, CDR2 FYEKMQ (reference sequence). The CDR3 totals 14 residues. Here the CDR3 reads CAVSTSGRVREQFF. The CDR3 bases are TGTGCCGTCTCAACTAGCGGGAGGGTCAGGGAGCAGTTCTTC. Supplemented by reference TRBV13 and TRBJ2-1, the full variable domain reads AAGVIQSPRHLIKEKRETATLKCYPIPRHDTVYWYQQGPGQDPQFLISFYEKMQSDKGSIPDRFSAQQFSDYHSELNMSSLELGDSALYFCAVSTSGRVREQFFGPGTRLTVL.

The chain couples TRBV18 to TRBJ2-7, with 8 bases matching TRBD1. The CDR3 totals 12 residues. CDR1 KGHSH and CDR2 LQKENI come from the germline V gene. V lost 0 bases and J lost 12; bases outside the gene matches: 4. The CDR3 loop is CASSPPRGRLYF. CDR3 nucleotide sequence: TGTGCCAGCTCACCACCCAGGGGGCGGTTGTACTTC. The complete variable domain, with remaining parts taken from reference TRBV18 and TRBJ2-7, reads NAGVMQNPRHLVRRRGQEARLRCSPMKGHSHVYWYRQLPEEGLKFMVYLQKENIIDESGMPKERFSAEFPKEGPSILRIQQVVRGDSAAYFCASSPPRGRLYFGPGTRLTVT.

The chain couples TRBV29-1 to TRBJ1-1; tentatively, D is TRBD1 (5 bases). Trimming cost V 4 bases and J 4 bases, with 13 bases left between them. The CDR3 totals 13 residues. Per the germline V gene, CDR1 is SQVTM and CDR2 is ANQGSEA. The CDR3: CSVAFGGGTEAFF. CDR3 bases: TGCAGCGTTGCTTTTGGGGGAGGCACTGAAGCTTTCTTT.